The rows below give T cell receptor beta chains drawn from one sample of a study of T cell changes during pregnancy in multiple sclerosis. Sequencing used immunoSEQ multiplex PCR; TCRdb keeps in-frame clones, though not all of them. The sample shows around 57,000 clones, around 90% of them seen only once. The sample was peripheral blood, taken in the first trimester of pregnancy. The receptor source for this set is a female donor in good health, enrolled as a control in a pregnancy study. The CDR3 runs from the conserved cysteine through the conserved F or W. The order of the fields is V gene, J gene, CDR3 protein.

TRBV7-9	TRBJ1-6	CASRLGWDRDFNSPLHF
TRBV6-5	TRBJ1-1	CASREQGAIGTEAFF
TRBV7-9	TRBJ1-1	CASSFTGAMNTEAFF
TRBV6-6	TRBJ1-2	CASSYLTGEGYTF
TRBV7-2	TRBJ2-2	CASSLTTGELFF
TRBV5-1	TRBJ1-1	CASSLLGRGNTEAFF
TRBV7-9	TRBJ2-3	CASSSPGTEITDTQYF
TRBV27	TRBJ2-1	CASSATGSSYNEQFF
TRBV7-2	TRBJ1-1	CASSLFFGQRLNTEAFF
TRBV7-9	TRBJ1-5	CASSLTGNQPQHF
TRBV4-1	TRBJ2-1	CASSPRGGLSYNEQFF